This record concerns one TCR beta chain sequence. What it binds is unknown. Germline CDR1 is SGHNT and CDR2 is YYREEE (reference sequence). V was pared by 4 bases and J by 1 base, with 7 bases of the junction left unmatched. This CDR3 has 17 amino acids. The data stem from a study of cytomegalovirus exposure and HLA in healthy donors. Study-level results: The study flagged roughly 150 TCR beta chains as cytomegalovirus-associated.

Assay used: immunoSEQ multiplex PCR; TCRdb lists only in-frame clones, some missing. This table holds 150,000 to 200,000 clones, more than 70% found once. The chain employs TRBV5-4 and TRBJ2-3, with 12 bases lining up with TRBD2. The receptor comes from a man younger than 45 in good health and CMV-seropositive. The specimen sequenced was PBMCs. CDR3 nucleotides: TGTGCCAGCAGCGGTCGACTAGCGGGAGACGGCACAGATACGCAGTATTTT. Translating gives CASSGRLAGDGTDTQYF.